This is a list of T cell receptor beta chains from one sample in a study of T cells in Graves' hyperthyroidism and ophthalmopathy. TCRdb analysed the multiplex PCR reads with MiXCR anew, one entry per CDR3 protein. The sample has around 400,000 distinct CDR3 sequences, roughly 15% seen once. Sequencing was performed on blood. These receptors came from a woman aged 60-75 years with Graves' ophthalmopathy. Both conserved end residues are part of each CDR3. The D gene is left open where the match is weak. Clone size is not always given. Where it is, it says once, few, many or a class for expanded clones.

size,J,D,V,DNA,CDR3
many,TRBJ2-7,NA,TRBV12-3/TRBV12-4,TGTGCCAGCAGCTTGTCGCAGGGTTTCGAGCAGTACTTC,CASSLSQGFEQYF
many,TRBJ2-7,NA,TRBV11-2,TGTGCCAGCAGCTTAGAGCTTTCCAGCTCCTACGAGCAGTACTTC,CASSLELSSSYEQYF
many,TRBJ2-3,TRBD2,TRBV7-2,TGTGCCAGCAGTCTGACTAGCGGGAGGTCAGATACGCAGTATTTT,CASSLTSGRSDTQYF
few,TRBJ2-7,NA,TRBV6-6,TGTGCCAGCAGTTACGGGGCCGCCTACGAGCAGTACTTC,CASSYGAAYEQYF
few,TRBJ2-3,TRBD2,TRBV28,TGTGCCAGCAACCGAGCGGGGGATAGCACAGATACGCAGTATTTT,CASNRAGDSTDTQYF
NA,TRBJ1-4,TRBD1,TRBV5-1,TGCGCCAGCAGCCCGGGACAGGGGGCTACTGAAAAACTGTTTTTT,CASSPGQGATEKLFF
many,TRBJ2-5,NA,TRBV7-2,TGTGCCAGCAGCCAAGGGACACTAGAGACCCAGTACTTC,CASSQGTLETQYF
few,TRBJ1-1,NA,TRBV7-8,TGTGCCAGCAGCTTAGTGGGGGATGAAGCTTTCTTT,CASSLVGDEAFF
NA,TRBJ2-7,TRBD1,TRBV7-9,TGTGCCAGCAGGCCCTGGACAGGGCGGGAGCAGTACTTC,CASRPWTGREQYF
many,TRBJ2-7,NA,TRBV6-5,TGTGCCAGCAGTTATCCCCCGAAAGCCGAGCAGTACTTC,CASSYPPKAEQYF
many,TRBJ1-2,NA,TRBV3-1,TGTGCCAGCAGCCAAGATCCCCGGACGGCACATGGCTACACCTTC,CASSQDPRTAHGYTF
few,TRBJ1-2,NA,TRBV3-1,TGTGCCAGCAGCCAAGAAATCACCTCGAGCTATGGCTACACCTTC,CASSQEITSSYGYTF
few,TRBJ2-7,NA,TRBV5-5,TGTGCCAGCACCATCTCAGGCGAGCAGTACTTC,CASTISGEQYF
few,TRBJ2-2,NA,TRBV5-1,TGTGCCAGCAGCTTGGGCGCGTCCCTGAACACCGGGGAGCTGTTTTTT,CASSLGASLNTGELFF
NA,TRBJ1-3,NA,TRBV6-5,TGTGCCAGCGTTTCAGCGGTCTCTGGAAACACCATATATTTT,CASVSAVSGNTIYF
many,TRBJ2-7,TRBD1,TRBV6-1,TGTGCCAGCAGTCGACCTTGGGACAGGGGTTACGAGCAGTACTTC,CASSRPWDRGYEQYF
many,TRBJ2-7,TRBD1,TRBV27,TGTGCCAGCAGCCGTGGGACAGGCGCCGAGCAGTACTTC,CASSRGTGAEQYF
few,TRBJ1-1,NA,TRBV24-1,TGTGCCACCAGTGGAACAGGAGGGAACACTGAAGCTTTCTTT,CATSGTGGNTEAFF
many,TRBJ2-3,NA,TRBV12-3/TRBV12-4,TGTGCCAGCAGTTCACTCTGGACATTCCCGGATGGGGATACGCAGTATTTT,CASSSLWTFPDGDTQYF
once,TRBJ2-1,NA,TRBV4-2,TGTGCCAGCAGCCAAGAGGAGGCGGGCCCCTCCTACAATGAGCAGTTCTTC,CASSQEEAGPSYNEQFF